This T cell receptor beta chain comes out of a study of blood T cell repertoires in COVID-19. Study in general: Acute and convalescent COVID-19 specimens originated in the United States, Italy and Spain. The cDNA or gDNA used as material had been derived from T cells, B-cell-depleted T cells, or PBMCs.

The CDR3 length is 13 residues. The V gene lost 4 bases and the J gene lost 5 bases, with 9 bases spanning the gap. Germline loops: CDR1 LNHDA, CDR2 SQIVND (reference sequence). Only one count was recorded for this clone. Original processing methods: Amplification from reference gene primers served as the basis for estimated nucleated cell counts. The repertoire was sequenced with immunoSEQ multiplex PCR; TCRdb's copy has only in-frame clones and lacks some. V, J and clone size are taken as reported in that table, and D and trimming were inferred from the DNA itself. The table has approximately 210,000 clones, over 75% seen once.

V is TRBV19 and J is TRBJ1-5; D is perhaps TRBD1 (5 bases). This TCR was recovered from a woman between 40 and 50 years old with acute or convalescent COVID-19. Sequenced: peripheral blood. The CDR3 DNA sequence: TGTGCCAGTAGTACTCAAGGGGATCAGCCCCAGCATTTT. Translating it yields CASSTQGDQPQHF.